Below are 30 T cell receptor beta chains sequenced from a single sample in a study of T cell responses to AZD1222 COVID-19 vaccine. TCRdb keeps only in-frame clones here, not all; method: immunoSEQ multiplex PCR. Among more than 70,000 clones listed, around 85% were seen once. The sequences come from peripheral blood, collected on day 0 of AZD1222 vaccination. These receptors all stem from an adult in good health.

The chain recombines TRBV6-1 with TRBJ2-7, with D perhaps TRBD1 (5 bases). The V end was cut by 2 bases, the J end by 6 bases, with 14 bases between. CDR1 and CDR2 (germline): MNHNS, SASEGT. The CDR3 is 14 amino acids. CDR3 sequence reads: CASSEQQAVGEQYF. The CDR3 bases are TGTGCCAGCAGTGAACAACAGGCCGTGGGCGAGCAGTACTTC.

This clone was detected only a few times. The chain has TRBV13 and TRBJ2-1; TRBD2 agrees at 7 bases. The CDR3 extends over 15 amino acids. Losses at the gene ends were 6 bases for V and 1 base for J; bases not matched to a gene: 6. The germline gives CDR1 PRHDT, CDR2 FYEKMQ (reference sequence). The CDR3 spells CASSQPSGSYNEQFF. DNA for the CDR3: TGTGCCAGCAGTCAACCTAGCGGTTCCTACAATGAGCAGTTCTTC.

The V call is TRBV27, the J call TRBJ2-2, with D possibly being TRBD2 (6 bases). Trimming shortened V by 6 bases and J by 6 bases, and 17 bases separated the two germline ends. Germline V gives CDR1 MNHEY, CDR2 SMNVEV (reference sequence). This CDR3 contains 15 residues. The CDR3 loop reads CASRGRDGPSGELFF. Here the CDR3 DNA reads TGTGCCAGCAGAGGGCGGGACGGTCCTTCCGGGGAGCTGTTTTTT.

The chain links TRBV14 to TRBJ2-5; unclear D gene. The CDR3 loop spans 15 amino acids. In germline, CDR1 is SGHDN, CDR2 FVKESK. The V and J ends lost 0 bases and 1 base respectively, with 9 bases between them. The CDR3 reads CASSQENWPQETQYF. The CDR3, as DNA: TGTGCCAGCAGCCAAGAAAACTGGCCCCAAGAGACCCAGTACTTC.

The chain combines TRBV6-6 with TRBJ1-2; 11 nucleotides match TRBD1. Germline V gene sequence: CDR1 MNHNY, CDR2 SVGAGI (reference sequence). The CDR3 has 15 amino acids. V was clipped by 0 bases and J by 6 bases; unmatched bases: 3. The CDR3 here is CASSYSGTGGDGYTF. The CDR3 DNA sequence: TGTGCCAGCAGTTACTCCGGGACAGGGGGAGATGGCTACACCTTC.

This clone showed up just once. V gene TRBV10-3 combines with J gene TRBJ2-3; possible D gene TRBD2, 5 bases. The CDR3 extends over 18 amino acids. Germline values: CDR1 ENHRY, CDR2 SYGVKD. V was cut by 0 bases and J by 0 bases, with 16 bases left in between. Here the CDR3 reads CAISESNWVASSTDTQYF. CDR3 DNA sequence: TGTGCCATCAGTGAGTCGAATTGGGTAGCGTCTAGCACAGATACGCAGTATTTT.

This clone was detected a few times. This chain connects TRBV7-2 to TRBJ1-4; 7 bases line up with TRBD1. After removal of 5 bases from V and 0 bases from J, the junction contained 6 bases not matched to a gene. In germline, CDR1 is SGHTA, CDR2 FQGNSA. This CDR3 comprises 16 residues. The CDR3 loop reads CASSRDSSATNEKLFF. CDR3 bases: TGTGCCAGCAGCAGGGACAGTTCTGCAACTAATGAAAAACTGTTTTTT.

The chain uses TRBV6-5 and TRBJ1-4, with 7 bases matching TRBD1. Trimming at V came to 2 bases and at J to 2 bases, leaving 2 bases not matched to a gene. The germline V gene has CDR1 MNHEY and CDR2 SVGAGI. This CDR3 has 15 residues. The DNA of the CDR3 is TGTGCCAGCAGTTACACGACAGGGACTAATGAAAAACTGTTTTTT. Its protein is CASSYTTGTNEKLFF.

This rearrangement joins TRBV7-2 to TRBJ1-5; 7 nucleotides align to TRBD1. CDR1 and CDR2 from the germline V gene are SGHTA and FQGNSA. The CDR3 sequence is 13 residues long. The ends lost 5 bases at V and 6 bases at J; junction bases unmatched: 4. CDR3 region: CASSDRDGQPQHF. The CDR3 region has the DNA TGTGCCAGCAGCGACAGGGATGGTCAGCCCCAGCATTTT.

The chain combines TRBV7-2 with TRBJ2-1; 10 bases fit TRBD2. The junction had 6 bases not matched to a gene; V was cut back by 5 bases and J by 5 bases. Germline CDR1 is SGHTA and CDR2 is FQGNSA. CDR3 size: 15 residues. CDR3 in DNA: TGTGCCAGCAGCACCACTAGCGGGACCCACAATGAGCAGTTCTTC. Its translation is CASSTTSGTHNEQFF.

V and J are TRBV28 and TRBJ2-1, with D perhaps matching TRBD2 (5 bases). CDR3 length: 18 residues. Germline lookup yields CDR1 MDHEN and CDR2 SYDVKM. Deletions cut 3 bases from V and 0 bases from J, with 18 bases between. The CDR3 nucleotides are TGTGCCAGCAGTTTGCCCCTCCGAGCGGAGAGCTCCTACAATGAGCAGTTCTTC. Residues: CASSLPLRAESSYNEQFF. The full variable domain, in which reference TRBV28 and TRBJ2-1 provide the parts outside the CDR3, is DVKVTQSSRYLVKRTGEKVFLECVQDMDHENMFWYRQDPGLGLRLIYFSYDVKMKEKGDIPEGYSVSREKKERFSLILESASTNQTSMYLCASSLPLRAESSYNEQFFGPGTRLTVL.

This chain uses TRBV28 with TRBJ1-1, with D possibly being TRBD1 (5 bases). CDR1 and CDR2 (germline): MDHEN, SYDVKM. This CDR3 is built from 14 residues. Trimming removed 3 bases at V and 3 bases at J, with 11 bases between. CDR3 nucleotide sequence: TGTGCCAGCAGTTTTGGGTACAGGCACACTGAAGCTTTCTTT. Translated, it gives CASSFGYRHTEAFF.

The chain combines TRBV19 with TRBJ1-5, with 7 bases matching TRBD1. The germline CDR1 and CDR2 sequences are LNHDA and SQIVND (reference sequence). The CDR3 loop spans 13 amino acids. With V trimmed by 10 bases and J by 7 bases, 10 bases remained unmatched. CDR3 nucleotide sequence: TGTGCCACCGACGCAGGGGGAGGACAGCCCCAGCATTTT. Residues: CATDAGGGQPQHF. Using reference TRBV19 and TRBJ1-5 for the parts outside the CDR3, the full variable domain is DGGITQSPKYLFRKEGQNVTLSCEQNLNHDAMYWYRQDPGQGLRLIYYSQIVNDFQKGDIAEGYSVSREKKESFPLTVTSAQKNPTAFYLCATDAGGGQPQHFGDGTRLSIL.

The CDR3: CASSQDWGLGGNTEAFF. CDR3 nucleotides: TGCGCCAGCAGCCAAGATTGGGGGTTGGGAGGGAACACTGAAGCTTTCTTT. The V and J genes are TRBV4-3 and TRBJ1-1, with D perhaps matching TRBD1 (5 bases). The CDR3 length is 17 residues. Per germline, CDR1 LGHNA and CDR2 YSLEER. The V end lost 0 bases, the J end lost 1 base, and 15 bases lay between the germline ends.

This clone came up a few times. V is TRBV5-1 and J is TRBJ2-1; either TRBD1 or TRBD2 may fit D (7 bases each). The V end lost 6 bases, the J end lost 10 bases, and 23 bases lay between the germline ends. Germline lookup yields CDR1 SGHRS and CDR2 YFSETQ. The CDR3 extends over 15 amino acids. The CDR3 loop reads CASTPLGTAGTEQFF. The CDR3 region has the DNA TGCGCCAGCACCCCATTAGGGACAGCGGGAACAGAGCAGTTCTTC.

The DNA of the CDR3 is TGCGCCAGCAGCTCCGGGACAGGGGGGACCACCATATATTTT. Amino acids: CASSSGTGGTTIYF. The rearrangement joins TRBV5-1 to TRBJ1-3; the match to TRBD1 covers 11 bases. The germline CDR1 and CDR2 sequences are SGHRS and YFSETQ. The CDR3 is 14 residues long. J gave up 9 bases and V 3 bases, and 5 bases lay outside the gene matches.

The genes are TRBV15 and TRBJ2-5; D is ambiguous. Germline V gene lookup returns CDR1 LNHNV and CDR2 YYDKDF (reference sequence). The CDR3 loop spans 13 amino acids. V lost 0 bases, J lost 5 bases, and 7 bases lay in between. DNA of the CDR3: TGTGCCACCAGCAGAGATCGCTCGGAGACCCAGTACTTC. It translates to CATSRDRSETQYF.

The chain has TRBV5-1 and TRBJ2-2; the D is unclear. Germline V CDR1 and CDR2: SGHRS, YFSETQ. The CDR3 runs 15 residues. The ends were cut back, 2 bases at V and 2 bases at J, with 10 bases in the middle. CDR3 sequence reads: CASSLSSSNTGELFF. CDR3 DNA: TGCGCCAGCAGCTTATCCTCAAGTAACACCGGGGAGCTGTTTTTT.

This clone has just a few counts. The J gene is TRBJ1-2, the V gene TRBV19; tentative D call: TRBD1 (5 bases). Trimming pared 1 base from V and 3 bases from J, leaving 12 bases between. Germline V lookup: CDR1 LNHDA, CDR2 SQIVND (reference sequence). The CDR3 spans 15 residues. CDR3 residues: CASSIATLGDYGYTF. The DNA for the CDR3 is TGTGCCAGTAGTATAGCCACACTAGGGGACTATGGCTACACCTTC.

J is TRBJ2-7 and V is TRBV6-5; D uncertain. The V gene lost 6 bases and the J gene lost 2 bases, with 8 bases spanning the gap. The germline V gene has CDR1 MNHEY and CDR2 SVGAGI. The CDR3 covers 12 residues. The DNA for the CDR3 is TGTGCCAGCAGCCGCGGACCCTACGAGCAGTACTTC. Translation: CASSRGPYEQYF.

This clone was seen a few times. The chain couples TRBV6-4 to TRBJ1-6; TRBD1 matches 7 bases. This CDR3 has 17 amino acids. Germline V gene sequence: CDR1 MRHNA, CDR2 SNTAGT. Trimming took 3 bases from V and 5 from J; bases not matched to a gene: 10. DNA of the CDR3: TGTGCCAGCAGTGATCCCGACAGGGACACGAATAATTCACCCCTCCACTTT. This encodes CASSDPDRDTNNSPLHF.

This chain connects TRBV7-9 to TRBJ1-1; D is undetermined. The CDR3 totals 15 residues. Germline V gene lookup returns CDR1 SEHNR and CDR2 FQNEAQ (reference sequence). V was pared by 1 base and J by 0 bases, with 9 bases between. CDR3 nucleotides: TGTGCCAGCAGCTTAGATGGGTTAATGAACACTGAAGCTTTCTTT. Its translation is CASSLDGLMNTEAFF.

The chain is built from TRBV7-3 and TRBJ2-1, with 9 bases lining up with TRBD2. The germline gives CDR1 SGHTA, CDR2 FQGTGA. This CDR3 region has 14 residues. Trimming cost V 2 bases and J 10 bases; bases outside gene matches: 6. The CDR3 sequence: CASSLLAGSGEQFF. In DNA form, the CDR3 reads TGTGCCAGCAGCTTACTAGCGGGGTCGGGAGAGCAGTTCTTC.

The rearrangement uses TRBV27 and TRBJ2-5; D not resolved. CDR1 is MNHEY and CDR2 is SMNVEV in the germline V gene (reference sequence). The CDR3 is 12 residues long. Trimming left V 5 bases short and J 4 bases short, with 8 bases between. In nucleotides, the CDR3 is TGTGCCAGCAGTCTTTTAGGAGAGACCCAGTACTTC. Its translation is CASSLLGETQYF.

This chain uses TRBV5-1 with TRBJ1-1, with unresolved D. The CDR3 consists of 14 residues. Germline V gene data show CDR1 as SGHRS and CDR2 as YFSETQ. V was trimmed by 2 bases and J by 9 bases, leaving 17 bases between them. The CDR3 sequence is CASSLGTEGPKAFF. The DNA of the CDR3 is TGCGCCAGCAGCTTAGGAACAGAAGGGCCCAAAGCTTTCTTT.

This rearrangement joins TRBV28 to TRBJ2-7, with no clear D. The V and J ends lost 5 bases and 1 base respectively, with 6 bases between them. The germline V gene has CDR1 MDHEN and CDR2 SYDVKM. This CDR3 is built from 12 residues. CDR3 in amino acids: CASSRLSYEQYF. The CDR3, as DNA: TGTGCCAGCAGTCGCCTGTCCTACGAGCAGTACTTC.

This chain uses TRBV7-9 with TRBJ2-7, with 11 bases fitting TRBD2. Germline assignment: CDR1 SEHNR and CDR2 FQNEAQ (reference sequence). The CDR3 consists of 15 residues. With 3 bases clipped from V and 0 bases from J, the junction kept 1 base outside the gene matches. The CDR3 sequence: CASSFGTSGSYEQYF. The CDR3 region has the DNA TGTGCCAGCAGCTTCGGGACTAGCGGCTCCTACGAGCAGTACTTC.

V and J are TRBV5-1 and TRBJ1-1; TRBD1 matches at 9 bases. J gave up 3 bases and V 0 bases, and 6 bases lay outside the gene matches. The germline V gene encodes CDR1 SGHRS and CDR2 YFSETQ. The length of the CDR3 is 16 residues. CDR3: CASSLAGGTGYTEAFF. The CDR3 bases are TGCGCCAGCAGCTTGGCCGGGGGGACAGGGTACACTGAAGCTTTCTTT.

The rearrangement links TRBV19 to TRBJ2-7, with D hard to call. Germline lookup yields CDR1 LNHDA and CDR2 SQIVND (reference sequence). There are 13 residues in the CDR3. V lost 5 bases and J 3 bases, leaving 11 bases between the germline ends. The CDR3 here is CASSPFLFYEQYF. CDR3 DNA sequence: TGTGCCAGTAGTCCTTTCCTTTTCTACGAGCAGTACTTC.

The rearrangement links TRBV15 to TRBJ2-7; 14 bases map to TRBD2. The CDR3 spans 18 residues. Germline V gene lookup returns CDR1 LNHNV and CDR2 YYDKDF (reference sequence). V lost 2 bases to trimming and J lost 3 bases; unmatched junction nucleotides: 9. The CDR3 bases are TGTGCCACCAGCAGACTTGATGGGACTAGCGGGAGCCTCTACGAGCAGTACTTC. Protein: CATSRLDGTSGSLYEQYF.